This T cell receptor (beta chain) appears in the sequencing data of a study of T cell responses to AZD1222 COVID-19 vaccine. Study summary: Combined were second doses at about 4 or about 12 weeks. Notes on the study in general: The peak T cell response came first, and repertoires were sampled only after it. Regions 160-218 and 743-854 held dominance among vaccine-associated CD4 TCRs, which spanned spike.

Only in-frame clones appear in the TCRdb table, and some are missing; sequencing was by immunoSEQ multiplex PCR. Of about 160,000 clones listed, approximately 90% were seen once; the top ten hold less than 2.5%. Notes on this clone: The target antigen is unknown.

Looked up from germline, CDR1 is LGHDT and CDR2 is YNNKEL (reference sequence). The V end lost 0 bases, the J end lost 4 bases, and 21 bases lay between the germline ends. The CDR3 covers 18 residues. The sequence derives from an adult in good health. The chain is built from TRBV3-1 (or the pseudogene TRBV3-2) and TRBJ1-2; D unclear. This material consisted of peripheral blood, taken on day 0 of AZD1222 vaccination. The CDR3 region is CASSQDPPAEVTSYGYTF. Here the CDR3 DNA reads TGTGCCAGCAGCCAAGATCCGCCGGCGGAGGTCACATCCTATGGCTACACCTTC.